Listed below are T cell receptor beta chains from one sample, sequenced in a study of radiation and T cells in renal cell carcinoma. The protocol was immunoSEQ multiplex PCR, while the TCRdb copy is restricted to in-frame clones and leaves out a portion. The table records approximately 31,000 clones, roughly 80% of them present only once. Specimen: blood, collected from a patient whose treatment included radiotherapy and nephrectomy. The receptors were sampled from a man aged 60-69 years with renal cell carcinoma. Both conserved end residues are part of each CDR3. D genes are given only for firm matches. A row's size may be missing; if present it is once, few, many or a size class.

TRBJ2-3,many,TRBD1,TRBV2,TGTGCCAGCAGCGAGGACAGGGGAGATACGCAGTATTTT,CASSEDRGDTQYF
TRBJ2-5,few,TRBD1,TRBV5-1,TGCGCCAGCAGCGTGACAGGGGCTTACGAGACCCAGTACTTC,CASSVTGAYETQYF
TRBJ2-3,-,-,TRBV9,TGTGCCAGCAGCAACCCAGACTTTCCTAGCACAGATACGCAGTATTTT,CASSNPDFPSTDTQYF
TRBJ2-6,-,-,TRBV9,TGTGCCAGCAGCGTTGGATCTGGGGCCAACGTCCTGACTTTC,CASSVGSGANVLTF
TRBJ2-1,-,TRBD2,TRBV27,TGTGCCAGCAGTTTCTGGACTAGCGAATACAATGAGCAGTTCTTC,CASSFWTSEYNEQFF
TRBJ1-2,few,TRBD1,TRBV29-1,TGCAGCGTTGAAGCGGTAGTGGCACAGGGGAGGGGCTACACCTTC,CSVEAVVAQGRGYTF
TRBJ1-1,-,-,TRBV15,TGTGCCACCAGCAGAGTATACACTGAAGCTTTCTTT,CATSRVYTEAFF
TRBJ2-2,few,TRBD1,TRBV9,TGTGCCAGCAGCACACGGGGACAGGGGTTCCCCGGGGAGCTGTTTTTT,CASSTRGQGFPGELFF
TRBJ2-1,-,-,TRBV11-1,TGTGCCAGCAGCCCATCTTGGACCAGCCGTGAGCAGTTCTTC,CASSPSWTSREQFF
TRBJ1-5,-,-,TRBV19,TGTGCCAGTAGTCCGGTGATGGGGAGTCGGCAGCCCCAGCATTTT,CASSPVMGSRQPQHF
TRBJ2-3,once,TRBD1,TRBV19,TGTGCCAGTTCTGACAGGGGTTCCTTCGGGGTAGATACGCAGTATTTT,CASSDRGSFGVDTQYF
TRBJ2-3,-,TRBD2,TRBV7-2,TGTGCCAGCAGCCCGGGACTAGCGGGAGCTAGCACAGATACGCAGTATTTT,CASSPGLAGASTDTQYF
TRBJ1-2,-,-,TRBV20-1,TGCAGTGCTAGAGATCGAGGGAGCTACACCTTC,CSARDRGSYTF
TRBJ2-3,-,TRBD2,TRBV7-8,TGTGCCAGCAGCCGACTAGCGGGAGCAACTAGCACAGATACGCAGTATTTT,CASSRLAGATSTDTQYF
TRBJ2-5,-,TRBD1,TRBV2,TGTGCCAGCAGAACGGACAGGGTTGGGGGAGAGACCCAGTACTTC,CASRTDRVGGETQYF
TRBJ1-4,-,TRBD1,TRBV5-6,TGTGCCAGCAGCGCCGACAGGGGTTGGGAGGAAAAACTGTTTTTT,CASSADRGWEEKLFF
TRBJ2-5,-,TRBD1,TRBV5-1,TGCGCCAGCAGCTTTAACGGACAGGAAGAGACCCAGTACTTC,CASSFNGQEETQYF
TRBJ1-1,-,TRBD1,TRBV10-3,TGTGCCATCAGGAACCAGGACAGGGCGGAAGCTTTCTTT,CAIRNQDRAEAFF
TRBJ2-7,once,-,TRBV5-4,TGTGCCAGCAGCTTGGGGTCGGCGGGGGAGCAGTACTTC,CASSLGSAGEQYF
TRBJ2-5,-,-,TRBV2,TGTGCCAGCAGAGAAAGACAGCCTACTACCCAGTACTTC,CASRERQPTTQYF
TRBJ2-1,-,-,TRBV10-3,TGTGCCATCAGTGAGTCCGATGGGGTGGTCGGGAATGAGCAGTTCTTC,CAISESDGVVGNEQFF
TRBJ1-1,few,-,TRBV27,TGTGCCAGCAGTTGGTTAGGGGGTTCCGCTGAAGCTTTCTTT,CASSWLGGSAEAFF
TRBJ2-4,-,TRBD1,TRBV29-1,TGCAGCGTTCCAGGGACAGGGGGCCAAAACATTCAGTACTTC,CSVPGTGGQNIQYF
TRBJ2-7,-,TRBD2,TRBV18,TGTGCCAGCTCACCACCCTTAGCGGGAGGCTCCTACGAGCAGTACTTC,CASSPPLAGGSYEQYF
TRBJ1-5,-,TRBD1,TRBV5-1,TGCGCCAGCAGCCCCGGGACAGGGGGGATCGGCAATCAGCCCCAGCATTTT,CASSPGTGGIGNQPQHF
TRBJ1-1,-,-,TRBV9,TGTGCCAGCAGCTTTGCACCAGGGGACACTGAAGCTTTCTTT,CASSFAPGDTEAFF
TRBJ2-7,-,TRBD2,TRBV10-1,TGCGCCAGCCCATTAGGACTAGCGGGCCTATACGGGCTCAGATCCTACGAGCAGTACTTC,CASPLGLAGLYGLRSYEQYF
TRBJ2-5,-,-,TRBV7-8,TGTGCCAGCAGCTTAAAGCTACAGGGTAGGCGGGAGACCCAGTACTTC,CASSLKLQGRRETQYF
TRBJ1-1,-,-,TRBV7-3,TGTGCCAGCAGCTTAATCAGGGACACTGAAGCTTTCTTT,CASSLIRDTEAFF
TRBJ2-1,-,-,TRBV7-2,TGTGCCAGCAGCTTTCCGGGGACTGAGCAGTTCTTC,CASSFPGTEQFF
TRBJ1-4,once,-,TRBV7-9,TGTGCCAGCAGCTTTCTCGTAGTGGGCGAAAAACTGTTTTTT,CASSFLVVGEKLFF
TRBJ1-5,-,TRBD1,TRBV19,TGTGCCAGTAGTATTGGGACAGGGGATCAGCCCCAGCATTTT,CASSIGTGDQPQHF
TRBJ2-7,-,TRBD2,TRBV18,TGTGCCAGCTCACCTACACTAGCGGGGCCCTACGAGCAGTACTTC,CASSPTLAGPYEQYF
TRBJ1-4,-,-,TRBV6-6,TGTGCCAGCAGTTACGTGGGAACTAATGAAAAACTGTTTTTT,CASSYVGTNEKLFF
TRBJ2-3,-,-,TRBV9,TGTGCCAGCAGCGGGGATGGGCCTAGCACAGATACGCAGTATTTT,CASSGDGPSTDTQYF
TRBJ1-2,-,-,TRBV4-1,TGCGCCAGCAGCCAAGTCTATGAAGGGAGGTATGGCTACACCTTC,CASSQVYEGRYGYTF
TRBJ1-1,-,-,TRBV7-2,TGTGCCAGCAGCCCCTGGGGATCTATTGCTGAAGCTTTCTTT,CASSPWGSIAEAFF
TRBJ1-4,-,-,TRBV9,TGTGCCAGCAGCGCTAGGGGGGGATATGCAACTAATGAAAAACTGTTTTTT,CASSARGGYATNEKLFF
TRBJ2-4,-,-,TRBV7-9,TGTGCCGGCAGCTTAGAGCATGGCCAGAAAAACATTCAGTACTTC,CAGSLEHGQKNIQYF
TRBJ2-2,-,TRBD2,TRBV29-1,TGCAGCGTTGAAGGGCCCCGGGGACTAGCGGGAGCCGGGGAGCTGTTTTTT,CSVEGPRGLAGAGELFF
TRBJ2-2,-,-,TRBV11-3,TGTGCCAGCAGCTTAAGGAGCGGACCCGGGGAGCTGTTTTTT,CASSLRSGPGELFF
TRBJ2-3,-,-,TRBV18,TGTGCCACCCAGTTAACGGGGAGCAGAACAGATACGCAGTATTTT,CATQLTGSRTDTQYF
TRBJ2-1,-,TRBD2,TRBV5-1,TGCGCCAGCAGCTTACAGGGGACTAGCGGTAAGAGTGAGCAGTTCTTC,CASSLQGTSGKSEQFF
TRBJ2-3,-,-,TRBV5-1,TGCGCCAGCAGAAACCTCGGACGGATGAGCACAGATACGCAGTATTTT,CASRNLGRMSTDTQYF
TRBJ2-5,once,-,TRBV6-5,TGTGCCAGCAGTCCCCACCGGGAGACCCAGTACTTC,CASSPHRETQYF
TRBJ2-1,-,-,TRBV5-5,TGTGCCAGCAGCTCAGATGCGGAGACCTACAATGAGCAGTTCTTC,CASSSDAETYNEQFF
TRBJ2-5,once,-,TRBV5-1,TGCGCCAGCAGCTTGTGGGGGCTGGGAGGCCAAGAGACCCAGTACTTC,CASSLWGLGGQETQYF
TRBJ1-1,-,-,TRBV5-6,TGTGCCAGCAGCTTTGTTTCCACCTCGAACACTGAAGCTTTCTTT,CASSFVSTSNTEAFF
TRBJ1-3,-,TRBD1,TRBV6-5,TGTGCCAGCCTTGACCGGGACAGGGAGGACACCATATATTTT,CASLDRDREDTIYF
TRBJ1-1,-,TRBD1,TRBV10-3,TGTGCCATCAGGGACAGGTGGTCTGAAGCTTTCTTT,CAIRDRWSEAFF
TRBJ1-5,-,TRBD1,TRBV5-8,TGTGCCAGCAGCTGGCTCCTTGGGACAGGTAATCAGCCCCAGCATTTT,CASSWLLGTGNQPQHF